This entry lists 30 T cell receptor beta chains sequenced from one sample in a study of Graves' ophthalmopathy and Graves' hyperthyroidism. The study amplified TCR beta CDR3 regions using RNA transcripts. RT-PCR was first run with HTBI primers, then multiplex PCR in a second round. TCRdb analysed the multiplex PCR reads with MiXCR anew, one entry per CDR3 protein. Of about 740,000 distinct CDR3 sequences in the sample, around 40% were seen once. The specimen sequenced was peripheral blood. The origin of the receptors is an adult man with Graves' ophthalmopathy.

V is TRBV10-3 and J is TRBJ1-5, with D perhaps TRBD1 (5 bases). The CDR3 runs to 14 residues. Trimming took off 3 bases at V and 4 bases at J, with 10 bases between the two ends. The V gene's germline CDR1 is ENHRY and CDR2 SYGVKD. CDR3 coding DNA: TGTGCCATCAGTGACAGACAGATAAATCAGCCCCAGCATTTT. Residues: CAISDRQINQPQHF.

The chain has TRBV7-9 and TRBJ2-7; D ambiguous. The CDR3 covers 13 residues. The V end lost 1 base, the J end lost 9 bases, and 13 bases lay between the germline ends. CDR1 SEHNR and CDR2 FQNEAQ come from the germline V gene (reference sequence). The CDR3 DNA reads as TGTGCCAGCAGCTTAGGTCGGATCTTCGGGCAGTACTTC. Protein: CASSLGRIFGQYF.

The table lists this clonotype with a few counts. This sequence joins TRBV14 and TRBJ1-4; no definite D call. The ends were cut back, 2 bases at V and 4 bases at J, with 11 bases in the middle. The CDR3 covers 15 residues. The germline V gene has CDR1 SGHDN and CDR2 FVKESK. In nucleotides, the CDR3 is TGTGCCAGCAGCCAACACGACATTTTTAATGAAAAACTGTTTTTT. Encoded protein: CASSQHDIFNEKLFF.

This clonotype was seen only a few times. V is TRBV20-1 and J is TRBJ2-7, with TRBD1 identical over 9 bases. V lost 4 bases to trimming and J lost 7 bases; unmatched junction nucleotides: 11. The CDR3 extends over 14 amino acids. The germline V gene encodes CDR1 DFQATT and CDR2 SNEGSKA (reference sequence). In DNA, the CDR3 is TGCAGTGCTATCCCCGGGACAGGGAATCGGGAGCAGTACTTC. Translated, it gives CSAIPGTGNREQYF.

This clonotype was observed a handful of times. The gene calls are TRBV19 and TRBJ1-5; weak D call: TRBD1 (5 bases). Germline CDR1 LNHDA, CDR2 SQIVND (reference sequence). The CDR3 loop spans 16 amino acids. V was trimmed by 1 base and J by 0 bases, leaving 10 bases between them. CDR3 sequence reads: CASSIGDGYSNQPQHF. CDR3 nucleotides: TGTGCCAGTAGTATAGGGGACGGTTATAGCAATCAGCCCCAGCATTTT.

CDR3 coding DNA: TGTGCCCGAGGGGGATTAGCGGGGGGTACTGGGGAGCTGTTTTTT. Amino acids: CARGGLAGGTGELFF. V usage is TRBV19 and J usage is TRBJ2-2; 10 positions agree with TRBD2. The trim removed 11 bases at V and 8 bases at J, leaving 14 bases unmatched. From germline, CDR1 is LNHDA and CDR2 SQIVND (reference sequence). The CDR3 is made up of 15 amino acids.

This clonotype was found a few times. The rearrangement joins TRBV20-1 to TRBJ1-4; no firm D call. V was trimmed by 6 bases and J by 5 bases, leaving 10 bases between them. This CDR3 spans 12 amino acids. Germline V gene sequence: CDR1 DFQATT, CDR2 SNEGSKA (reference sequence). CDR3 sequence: CSARPENEKLFF. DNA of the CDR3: TGCAGTGCCAGACCAGAGAATGAAAAACTGTTTTTT.

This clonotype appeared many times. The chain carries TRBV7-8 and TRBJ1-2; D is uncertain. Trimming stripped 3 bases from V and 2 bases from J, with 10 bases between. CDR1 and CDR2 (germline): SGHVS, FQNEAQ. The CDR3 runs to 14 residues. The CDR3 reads CASSFPVRNYGYTF. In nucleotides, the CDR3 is TGTGCCAGCAGCTTCCCGGTCAGAAACTATGGCTACACCTTC.

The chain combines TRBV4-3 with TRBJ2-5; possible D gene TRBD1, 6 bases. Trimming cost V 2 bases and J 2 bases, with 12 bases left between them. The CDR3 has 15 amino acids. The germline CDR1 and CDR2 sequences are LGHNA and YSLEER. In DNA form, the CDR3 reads TGCGCCAGCAGCCAAAAAGGCGACAGGCAAGAGACCCAGTACTTC. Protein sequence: CASSQKGDRQETQYF.

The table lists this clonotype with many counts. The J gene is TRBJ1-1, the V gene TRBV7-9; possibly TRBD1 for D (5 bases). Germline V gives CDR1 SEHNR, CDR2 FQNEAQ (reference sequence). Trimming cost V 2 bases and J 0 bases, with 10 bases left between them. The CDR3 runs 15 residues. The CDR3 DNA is TGTGCCAGCAGCTTAAAGGCAGGGATGAACACTGAAGCTTTCTTT. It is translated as CASSLKAGMNTEAFF.

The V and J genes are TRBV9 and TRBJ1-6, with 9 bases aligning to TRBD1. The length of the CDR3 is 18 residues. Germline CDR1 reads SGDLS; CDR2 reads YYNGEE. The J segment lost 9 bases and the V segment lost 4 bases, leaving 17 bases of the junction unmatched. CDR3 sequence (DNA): TGTGCCAGCAGCTTGAACCCGGGACAGGGTAAAATTAGTTCACCCCTCCACTTT. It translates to CASSLNPGQGKISSPLHF.

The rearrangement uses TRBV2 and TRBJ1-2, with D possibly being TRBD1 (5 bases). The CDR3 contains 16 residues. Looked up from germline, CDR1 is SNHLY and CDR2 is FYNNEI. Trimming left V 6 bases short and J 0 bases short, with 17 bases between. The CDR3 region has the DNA TGTGCCAGCAGCCAAGGGGAAGGGGTACCTAACTATGGCTACACCTTC. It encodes CASSQGEGVPNYGYTF.

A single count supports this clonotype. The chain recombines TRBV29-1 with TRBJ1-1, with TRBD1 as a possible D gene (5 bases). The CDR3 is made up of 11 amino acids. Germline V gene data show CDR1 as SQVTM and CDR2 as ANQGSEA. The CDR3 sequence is CSFDGGTEAFF. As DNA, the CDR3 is TGCAGTTTCGACGGGGGCACTGAAGCTTTCTTT.

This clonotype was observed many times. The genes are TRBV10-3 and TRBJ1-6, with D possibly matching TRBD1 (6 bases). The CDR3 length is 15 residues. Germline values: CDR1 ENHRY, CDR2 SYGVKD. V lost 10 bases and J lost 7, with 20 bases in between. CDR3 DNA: TGTGCCACAACCCGAGCCGGGACATCCAATTCACCCCTCCACTTT. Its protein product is CATTRAGTSNSPLHF.

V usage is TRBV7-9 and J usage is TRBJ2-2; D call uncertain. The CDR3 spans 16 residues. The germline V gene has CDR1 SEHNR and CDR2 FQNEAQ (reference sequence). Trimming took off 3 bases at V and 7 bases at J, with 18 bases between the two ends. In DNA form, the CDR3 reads TGTGCCAGCAGCTTCGGCGCAGGAAGAAGTGGCGGGGAGCTGTTTTTT. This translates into CASSFGAGRSGGELFF.

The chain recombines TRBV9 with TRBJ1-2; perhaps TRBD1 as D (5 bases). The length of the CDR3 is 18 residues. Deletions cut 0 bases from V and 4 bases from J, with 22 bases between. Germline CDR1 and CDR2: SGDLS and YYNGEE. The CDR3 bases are TGTGCCAGCAGCGTAGTTTATTGGAGGGGAGTCGATGGCTATGGCTACACCTTC. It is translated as CASSVVYWRGVDGYGYTF.

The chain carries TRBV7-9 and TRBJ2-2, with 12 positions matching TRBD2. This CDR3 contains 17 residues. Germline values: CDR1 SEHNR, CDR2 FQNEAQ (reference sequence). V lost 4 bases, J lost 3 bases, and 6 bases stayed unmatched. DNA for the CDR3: TGTGCCAGCAGCTCGAGTCCTAGCGGGGGGGACACCGGGGAGCTGTTTTTT. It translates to CASSSSPSGGDTGELFF. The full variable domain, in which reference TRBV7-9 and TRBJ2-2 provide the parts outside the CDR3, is DTGVSQNPRHKITKRGQNVTFRCDPISEHNRLYWYRQTLGQGPEFLTYFQNEAQLEKSRLLSDRFSAERPKGSFSTLEIQRTEQGDSAMYLCASSSSPSGGDTGELFFGEGSRLTVL.

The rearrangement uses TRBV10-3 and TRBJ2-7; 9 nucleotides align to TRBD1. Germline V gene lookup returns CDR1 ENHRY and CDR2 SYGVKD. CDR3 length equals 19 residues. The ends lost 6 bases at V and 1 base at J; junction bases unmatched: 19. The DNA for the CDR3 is TGTGCCATCAGAACAGGGGTAAACACCGGGACAGGGTTTTCCTACGAGCAGTACTTC. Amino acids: CAIRTGVNTGTGFSYEQYF.

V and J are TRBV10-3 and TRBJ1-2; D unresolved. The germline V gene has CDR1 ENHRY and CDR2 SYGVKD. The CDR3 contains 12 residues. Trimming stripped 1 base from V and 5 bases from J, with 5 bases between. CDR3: CAISEWEYGYTF. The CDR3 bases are TGTGCCATCAGTGAGTGGGAGTATGGCTACACCTTC.

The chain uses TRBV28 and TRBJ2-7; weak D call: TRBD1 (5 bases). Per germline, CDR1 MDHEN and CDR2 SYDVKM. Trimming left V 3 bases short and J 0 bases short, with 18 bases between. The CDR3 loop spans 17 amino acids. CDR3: CASSFPTGSLSSYEQYF. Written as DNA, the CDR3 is TGTGCCAGCAGTTTCCCCACAGGTTCCCTAAGCTCCTACGAGCAGTACTTC. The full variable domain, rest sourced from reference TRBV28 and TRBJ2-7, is DVKVTQSSRYLVKRTGEKVFLECVQDMDHENMFWYRQDPGLGLRLIYFSYDVKMKEKGDIPEGYSVSREKKERFSLILESASTNQTSMYLCASSFPTGSLSSYEQYFGPGTRLTVT.

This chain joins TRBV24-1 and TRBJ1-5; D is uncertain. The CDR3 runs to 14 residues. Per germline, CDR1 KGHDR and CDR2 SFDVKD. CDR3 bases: TGTGCTAGAGTTTACAGAGCCACCAATCAGCCCCAGCATTTT. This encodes CARVYRATNQPQHF.

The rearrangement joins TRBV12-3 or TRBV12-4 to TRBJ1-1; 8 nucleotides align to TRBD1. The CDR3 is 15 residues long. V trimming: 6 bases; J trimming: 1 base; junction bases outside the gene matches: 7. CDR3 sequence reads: CASSRWTGKNTEAFF. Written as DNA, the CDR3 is TGTGCCAGCAGCCGTTGGACAGGGAAGAACACTGAAGCTTTCTTT.

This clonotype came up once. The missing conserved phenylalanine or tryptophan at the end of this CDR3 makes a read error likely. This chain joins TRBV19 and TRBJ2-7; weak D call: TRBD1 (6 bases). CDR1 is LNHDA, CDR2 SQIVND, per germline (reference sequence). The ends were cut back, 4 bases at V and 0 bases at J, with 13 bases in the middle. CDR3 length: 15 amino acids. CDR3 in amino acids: CASSTRTDYSYEQYL. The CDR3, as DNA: TGTGCCAGTAGTACGCGGACAGATTACTCCTACGAGCAGTACCTC.

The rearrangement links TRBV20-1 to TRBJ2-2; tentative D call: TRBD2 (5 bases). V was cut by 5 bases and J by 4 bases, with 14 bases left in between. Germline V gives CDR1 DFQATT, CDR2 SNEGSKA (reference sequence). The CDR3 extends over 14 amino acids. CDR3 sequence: CSARRGSPTGELFF. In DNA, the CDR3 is TGCAGTGCTCGCCGGGGATCGCCCACCGGGGAGCTGTTTTTT.

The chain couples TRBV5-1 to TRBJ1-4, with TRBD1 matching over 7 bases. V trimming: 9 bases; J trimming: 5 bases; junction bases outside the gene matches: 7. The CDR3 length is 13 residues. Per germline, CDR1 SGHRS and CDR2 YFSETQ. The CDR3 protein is CATRDRSNEKLFF. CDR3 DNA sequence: TGCGCCACCCGGGACAGATCGAATGAAAAACTGTTTTTT.

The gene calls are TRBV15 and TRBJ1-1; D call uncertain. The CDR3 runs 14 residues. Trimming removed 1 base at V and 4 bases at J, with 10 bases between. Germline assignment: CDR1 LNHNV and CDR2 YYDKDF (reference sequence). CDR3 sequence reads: CATSRGGLGTEAFF. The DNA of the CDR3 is TGTGCCACCAGCAGAGGTGGTCTTGGCACTGAAGCTTTCTTT.

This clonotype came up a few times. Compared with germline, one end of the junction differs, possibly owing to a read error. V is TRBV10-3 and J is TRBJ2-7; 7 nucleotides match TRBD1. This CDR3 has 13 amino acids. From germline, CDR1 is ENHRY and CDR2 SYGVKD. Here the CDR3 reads CASSYSGTVEQYF. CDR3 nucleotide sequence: TGTGCCAGCAGTTACTCTGGGACAGTTGAGCAGTACTTC.

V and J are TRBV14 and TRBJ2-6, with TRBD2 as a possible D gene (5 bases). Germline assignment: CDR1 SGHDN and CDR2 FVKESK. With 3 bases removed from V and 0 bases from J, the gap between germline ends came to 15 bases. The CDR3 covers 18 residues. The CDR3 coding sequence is TGTGCCAGCAGCCAGATTGGCGGGTTCTCCTCTGGGGCCAACGTCCTGACTTTC. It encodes CASSQIGGFSSGANVLTF.

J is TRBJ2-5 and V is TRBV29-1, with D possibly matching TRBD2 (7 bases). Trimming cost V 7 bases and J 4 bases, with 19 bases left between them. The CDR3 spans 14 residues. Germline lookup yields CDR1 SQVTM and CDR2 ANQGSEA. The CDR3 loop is CSAEGLGGGETQYF. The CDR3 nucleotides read TGCAGCGCCGAAGGTTTGGGAGGGGGAGAGACCCAGTACTTC.

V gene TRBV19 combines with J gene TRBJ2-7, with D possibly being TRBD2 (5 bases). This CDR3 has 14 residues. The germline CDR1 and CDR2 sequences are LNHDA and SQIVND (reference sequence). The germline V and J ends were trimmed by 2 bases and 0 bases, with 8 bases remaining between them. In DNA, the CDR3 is TGTGCCAGTAGTATAAGAGGGAACTCCTACGAGCAGTACTTC. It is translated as CASSIRGNSYEQYF. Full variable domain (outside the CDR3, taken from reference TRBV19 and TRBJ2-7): DGGITQSPKYLFRKEGQNVTLSCEQNLNHDAMYWYRQDPGQGLRLIYYSQIVNDFQKGDIAEGYSVSREKKESFPLTVTSAQKNPTAFYLCASSIRGNSYEQYFGPGTRLTVT.